Below are 31 T cell receptor beta chains sequenced from a single sample in a study of T cell changes during pregnancy in multiple sclerosis. Method: immunoSEQ multiplex PCR; TCRdb's copy keeps in-frame clones and lacks some. Among about 50,000 clones listed, roughly 92% were seen once. This specimen was CD4+ T cells from peripheral blood mononuclear cells, taken after pregnancy. Receptors originate from a female donor with multiple sclerosis, enrolled in a pregnancy study.

The J gene is TRBJ1-2, the V gene TRBV4-1, with D hard to call. V was trimmed by 0 bases and J by 0 bases, leaving 17 bases between them. This CDR3 is built from 18 residues. Germline CDR1 and CDR2: MGHRA and YSYEKL. In nucleotides, the CDR3 is TGCGCCAGCAGCCAAGATCAACAGAACATACCTACTAACTATGGCTACACCTTC. It specifies CASSQDQQNIPTNYGYTF.

The chain recombines TRBV5-1 with TRBJ1-5, with D maybe TRBD1 (6 bases). CDR1 is SGHRS, CDR2 YFSETQ, per germline. V was cut by 4 bases and J by 5 bases, with 10 bases left in between. CDR3 length: 13 amino acids. CDR3 in amino acids: CASSTTGDQPQHF. In nucleotides, the CDR3 is TGCGCCAGCAGCACGACAGGAGATCAGCCCCAGCATTTT.

This clone has just one count. The V gene is TRBV5-1, the J gene TRBJ1-3; D is unresolved. CDR1 SGHRS and CDR2 YFSETQ come from the germline V gene. Trimming took 0 bases from V and 3 from J, leaving 4 bases between them. There are 13 residues in the CDR3. CDR3 sequence (DNA): TGCGCCAGCAGCTTGGGCGGTGGAAACACCATATATTTT. It specifies CASSLGGGNTIYF.

This clone was detected a few times. This chain joins TRBV7-9 and TRBJ2-7, with 8 bases lining up with TRBD1. The germline V gene has CDR1 SEHNR and CDR2 FQNEAQ (reference sequence). V was pared by 5 bases and J by 3 bases, with 9 bases of the junction left unmatched. This CDR3 is built from 15 residues. This CDR3 reads CASSKTWDRFYEQYF. CDR3 nucleotides: TGTGCCAGCAGCAAAACATGGGACAGGTTCTACGAGCAGTACTTC. The variable domain in full, with the rest retrieved from reference TRBV7-9 and TRBJ2-7, is DTGVSQNPRHKITKRGQNVTFRCDPISEHNRLYWYRQTLGQGPEFLTYFQNEAQLEKSRLLSDRFSAERPKGSFSTLEIQRTEQGDSAMYLCASSKTWDRFYEQYFGPGTRLTVT.

The V and J genes are TRBV7-2 and TRBJ2-7; possible D gene TRBD2, 6 bases. The V end was cut by 5 bases, the J end by 7 bases, with 15 bases between. The CDR3 is 13 residues long. Germline assignment: CDR1 SGHTA and CDR2 FQGNSA. The CDR3 DNA follows: TGTGCCAGCAGCCCGGGACTCCGTCGAGAGCAGTACTTC. Translating it yields CASSPGLRREQYF.

V is TRBV5-4 and J is TRBJ1-1, with a tentative D call TRBD1 (6 bases). The V gene lost 3 bases and the J gene lost 7 bases, with 13 bases spanning the gap. The CDR3 has 13 residues. CDR1 is SGHNT, CDR2 YYREEE, per germline (reference sequence). CDR3 DNA sequence: TGTGCCAGCAGCTCACGGTTGGACAGTGAAGCTTTCTTT. Its protein is CASSSRLDSEAFF. Variable domain in full (rest from reference TRBV5-4 and TRBJ1-1): ETGVTQSPTHLIKTRGQQVTLRCSSQSGHNTVSWYQQALGQGPQFIFQYYREEENGRGNFPPRFSGLQFPNYSSELNVNALELDDSALYLCASSSRLDSEAFFGQGTRLTVV.

The chain employs TRBV2 and TRBJ1-2, with 8 bases fitting TRBD1. This CDR3 comprises 15 residues. Germline trimming cut 5 bases from V and 8 bases from J; bases unmatched to any gene: 13. CDR1 and CDR2 from the germline V gene are SNHLY and FYNNEI. The CDR3 loop is CASSPRTGNSWGYTF. CDR3 DNA sequence: TGTGCCAGCAGTCCGCGGACAGGGAATTCTTGGGGCTACACCTTC.

The chain recombines TRBV14 with TRBJ2-7; 9 nucleotides align to TRBD1. Losses at the gene ends were 4 bases for V and 1 base for J; bases not matched to a gene: 5. CDR3 length: 15 amino acids. Germline lookup yields CDR1 SGHDN and CDR2 FVKESK. CDR3 sequence (DNA): TGTGCCAGCAGCCTCTCCGGGACAGGGTCCTACGAGCAGTACTTC. Translated, it gives CASSLSGTGSYEQYF.

The genes are TRBV5-1 and TRBJ1-5; TRBD1 matches at 9 bases. The CDR3 is 13 amino acids. Losses at the gene ends were 2 bases for V and 9 bases for J; bases not matched to a gene: 3. Germline loops: CDR1 SGHRS, CDR2 YFSETQ. CDR3 sequence: CASSFGQGRPQHF. The DNA of the CDR3 is TGCGCCAGCAGCTTCGGACAGGGGAGGCCCCAGCATTTT. The variable domain in full, completed from reference TRBV5-1 and TRBJ1-5, reads KAGVTQTPRYLIKTRGQQVTLSCSPISGHRSVSWYQQTPGQGLQFLFEYFSETQRNKGNFPGRFSGRQFSNSRSEMNVSTLELGDSALYLCASSFGQGRPQHFGDGTRLSIL.

This rearrangement joins TRBV19 to TRBJ2-5; weak D call: TRBD1 (5 bases). CDR1 and CDR2 from the germline V gene are LNHDA and SQIVND (reference sequence). The CDR3 has 14 residues. Deletions cut 4 bases from V and 2 bases from J, with 11 bases between. The CDR3 nucleotides are TGTGCCAGTAGTACCCGACAGCTACAAGAGACCCAGTACTTC. This gives the protein CASSTRQLQETQYF.

The chain is built from TRBV19 and TRBJ1-1; tentative D call: TRBD1 (6 bases). CDR3 length: 15 residues. The V end lost 3 bases, the J end lost 1 base, and 12 bases lay between the germline ends. Germline V gene data show CDR1 as LNHDA and CDR2 as SQIVND (reference sequence). CDR3 DNA: TGTGCCAGTAGTATTCACAGGGATGGGAACACTGAAGCTTTCTTT. Translated, it gives CASSIHRDGNTEAFF.

To note about this clone: The germline gene is not matched at one end of the junction; a read error may be the cause. The chain has TRBV6-5 and TRBJ1-1; 10 positions match TRBD1. The CDR3 is 11 residues long. Germline loops: CDR1 MNHEY, CDR2 SVGAGI. This chain's CDR3 is CASTRGQGEVF. CDR3 in DNA: TGTGCCAGCACCAGAGGACAGGGGGAGGTCTTT.

The chain combines TRBV7-9 with TRBJ1-1; tentatively, D is TRBD1 (6 bases). The V end lost 5 bases, the J end lost 5 bases, and 15 bases lay between the germline ends. This CDR3 is built from 14 residues. Germline lookup yields CDR1 SEHNR and CDR2 FQNEAQ (reference sequence). This CDR3 is CASSLSQRGTEAFF. CDR3 in DNA: TGTGCCAGCAGCCTTAGCCAGAGGGGGACTGAAGCTTTCTTT.

The chain carries TRBV7-2 and TRBJ1-1; possibly TRBD1 for D (5 bases). The CDR3 is 16 residues long. The V gene lost 6 bases and the J gene lost 2 bases, with 19 bases spanning the gap. From germline, CDR1 is SGHTA and CDR2 FQGNSA. The CDR3 is CASRLIGALRNTEAFF. The DNA for the CDR3 is TGTGCCAGCAGATTAATTGGGGCGTTGAGAAACACTGAAGCTTTCTTT.

This clone occurred a few times. CDR3 loop: CSVRGAGATPYEQYF. In DNA form, the CDR3 reads TGCAGCGTTAGGGGGGCGGGGGCTACTCCCTACGAGCAGTACTTC. The chain links TRBV29-1 to TRBJ2-7, with D perhaps TRBD2 (7 bases). The CDR3 loop spans 15 amino acids. Germline V gene lookup returns CDR1 SQVTM and CDR2 ANQGSEA. The ends were cut back, 5 bases at V and 2 bases at J, with 19 bases in the middle.

This clone occurred a few times. The rearrangement links TRBV4-2 to TRBJ1-1, with D possibly matching TRBD1 (5 bases). This CDR3 comprises 15 residues. The germline CDR1 and CDR2 sequences are LGHNA and YNFKEQ. V was cut by 0 bases and J by 7 bases, with 15 bases left in between. The CDR3 DNA is TGTGCCAGCAGCCAAGATATCAAACAGGCTCTTGAAGCTTTCTTT. It translates to CASSQDIKQALEAFF.

J is TRBJ1-4 and V is TRBV7-9; the match to TRBD1 covers 9 bases. This CDR3 has 19 amino acids. The ends lost 6 bases at V and 0 bases at J; junction bases unmatched: 14. Germline V gives CDR1 SEHNR, CDR2 FQNEAQ (reference sequence). The CDR3 DNA sequence: TGTGCCAGCAGGCCCCGAGCCGGGACAGGGACAGCAACTAATGAAAAACTGTTTTTT. It codes for CASRPRAGTGTATNEKLFF.

The rearrangement uses TRBV7-8 and TRBJ2-1; D is unclear. The ends were cut back, 5 bases at V and 4 bases at J, with 15 bases in the middle. From germline, CDR1 is SGHVS and CDR2 FQNEAQ. CDR3 length equals 15 residues. In DNA, the CDR3 is TGTGCCAGCAGCCGACGACAAGGCGAGTACAATGAGCAGTTCTTC. Translation: CASSRRQGEYNEQFF. The variable domain in full, completed from reference TRBV7-8 and TRBJ2-1, reads GAGVSQSPRYKVAKRGQDVALRCDPISGHVSLFWYQQALGQGPEFLTYFQNEAQLDKSGLPSDRFFAERPEGSVSTLKIQRTQQEDSAVYLCASSRRQGEYNEQFFGPGTRLTVL.

CDR3 region: CASSPSGAGANVLTF. CDR3 in DNA: TGTGCCAGCTCACCCTCAGGGGCTGGGGCCAACGTCCTGACTTTC. The chain is built from TRBV18 and TRBJ2-6; D is perhaps TRBD1 (6 bases). Germline CDR1 is KGHSH and CDR2 is LQKENI. The CDR3 extends over 15 amino acids. V gave up 3 bases and J gave up 2 bases, with 8 bases separating them.

The CDR3 bases are TGTGCCAGCAGCCAGACAGCGAACACTGAAGCTTTCTTT. Protein product: CASSQTANTEAFF. The V gene is TRBV14, the J gene TRBJ1-1, with D maybe TRBD1 (5 bases). The V end lost 3 bases, the J end lost 1 base, and 6 bases lay between the germline ends. Per the germline V gene, CDR1 is SGHDN and CDR2 is FVKESK. The CDR3 consists of 13 residues.

This rearrangement joins TRBV25-1 to TRBJ1-2; 8 bases align to TRBD1. Germline CDR1 is MGHDK and CDR2 is SYGVNS. Trimming removed 4 bases from V and 8 bases from J; junction bases left unmatched: 12. This CDR3 contains 15 residues. The CDR3 DNA reads TGTGCCAGCAGTGTACGACAGGGGATCTTTGGCGGCTACACCTTC. The encoded protein is CASSVRQGIFGGYTF.

This clone was picked up one time. The J gene is TRBJ1-5, the V gene TRBV28; maybe TRBD1 (6 bases). This CDR3 has 15 amino acids. V was clipped by 10 bases and J by 1 base, with 17 bases between them. Germline-derived CDR1 and CDR2 are MDHEN and SYDVKM. Written as DNA, the CDR3 is TGTGCCATCCACTCCAGGGGACCCAGCAATCAGCCCCAGCATTTT. It is translated as CAIHSRGPSNQPQHF.

This rearrangement joins TRBV7-2 to TRBJ1-2, with D possibly being TRBD1 (5 bases). V lost 0 bases, J lost 4 bases, and 12 bases lay in between. Germline CDR1 is SGHTA and CDR2 is FQGNSA. This CDR3 has 15 amino acids. The CDR3 DNA is TGTGCCAGCAGCTTAGCGGTTGGGGGGACCTATGGCTACACCTTC. Translated, it gives CASSLAVGGTYGYTF.

The chain couples TRBV6-1 to TRBJ2-7; tentatively, D is TRBD2 (5 bases). With 1 base removed from V and 2 bases from J, the gap between germline ends came to 12 bases. The CDR3 has 15 amino acids. Germline V gene lookup returns CDR1 MNHNS and CDR2 SASEGT. CDR3 sequence: CASSEVPGSTYEQYF. CDR3 in DNA: TGTGCCAGCAGTGAAGTTCCGGGGTCAACCTACGAGCAGTACTTC.

The genes are TRBV7-2 and TRBJ2-7, with 12 bases matching TRBD2. The CDR3 sequence is 15 residues long. Germline lookup yields CDR1 SGHTA and CDR2 FQGNSA. With 6 bases clipped from V and 2 bases from J, the junction kept 5 bases outside the gene matches. The CDR3, as DNA: TGTGCCAGCAGTCATCTAGCGGGAGGGACCTACGAGCAGTACTTC. Protein product: CASSHLAGGTYEQYF.

The chain links TRBV19 to TRBJ2-3; the match to TRBD1 covers 9 bases. CDR1 LNHDA and CDR2 SQIVND come from the germline V gene (reference sequence). The CDR3 extends over 14 amino acids. After removal of 5 bases from V and 5 bases from J, the junction contained 5 bases not matched to a gene. As DNA, the CDR3 is TGTGCCAGTAGTTTAGGACAGGGGAGAGATACGCAGTATTTT. Its protein product is CASSLGQGRDTQYF.

The chain recombines TRBV11-2 with TRBJ2-7; D is possibly TRBD2 (5 bases). The germline V gene encodes CDR1 SGHAT and CDR2 FQNNGV. The CDR3 contains 15 residues. Trimming stripped 0 bases from V and 2 bases from J, with 11 bases between. The chain's CDR3 is CASSLDREGPYEQYF. The CDR3 DNA reads as TGTGCCAGCAGCTTAGATCGGGAAGGGCCCTACGAGCAGTACTTC.

The chain joins TRBV7-9 to TRBJ2-3, with D tentatively TRBD2 (7 bases). CDR3 length: 15 amino acids. Germline V gives CDR1 SEHNR, CDR2 FQNEAQ (reference sequence). The V end lost 3 bases, the J end lost 5 bases, and 15 bases lay between the germline ends. CDR3 nucleotides: TGTGCCAGCAGCTTTGGGCGGGGGCCCGGAGATACGCAGTATTTT. Amino acid sequence: CASSFGRGPGDTQYF.

This clone was seen just once. The chain carries TRBV5-6 and TRBJ2-1; possibly TRBD1 for D (5 bases). The CDR3 has 17 residues. Between the trimmed V and J ends, which lost 1 base and 6 bases, there was a span of 20 bases. The germline gives CDR1 SGHDT, CDR2 YYEEEE. The CDR3 nucleotides are TGTGCCAGCAGCTTGTGGGGTACGGGCGCCAGGGTCAATGAGCAGTTCTTC. Residues: CASSLWGTGARVNEQFF.

The rearrangement links TRBV11-2 to TRBJ2-7; the D is unclear. The germline V gene encodes CDR1 SGHAT and CDR2 FQNNGV. This CDR3 contains 15 residues. Deletions cut 3 bases from V and 7 bases from J, with 19 bases between. The CDR3 loop reads CASSFSGRRVKEQYF. CDR3 nucleotide sequence: TGTGCCAGCAGCTTCAGTGGCCGCCGGGTGAAAGAGCAGTACTTC. Full variable domain (rest looked up from reference TRBV11-2 and TRBJ2-7): EAGVAQSPRYKIIEKRQSVAFWCNPISGHATLYWYQQILGQGPKLLIQFQNNGVVDDSQLPKDRFSAERLKGVDSTLKIQPAKLEDSAVYLCASSFSGRRVKEQYFGPGTRLTVT.

V and J are TRBV29-1 and TRBJ1-2; 7 bases are shared with TRBD1. The ends lost 4 bases at V and 6 bases at J; junction bases unmatched: 8. Germline V gene data show CDR1 as SQVTM and CDR2 as ANQGSEA. There are 13 residues in the CDR3. The CDR3 DNA is TGCAGCGTTGGCGGCCAGGGGGTTCATGGCTACACCTTC. Its protein product is CSVGGQGVHGYTF.